This is a list of T cell receptor beta chains from one sample in a study of blood T cell repertoires in COVID-19. Assay used: immunoSEQ multiplex PCR; TCRdb lists only in-frame clones, some missing. The sample contains 350,000 to 400,000 clones, around nine tenths of which appear only once. The specimen was PBMCs or T cells enriched from blood (not recorded which). Source of these receptors: a young woman who had recovered from COVID-19. The CDR3 runs from the conserved cysteine through the conserved F or W.

v_call: TRBV19; j_call: TRBJ1-6; cdr3_aa: CASSIGRVFNSPLHF
v_call: TRBV5-1; j_call: TRBJ2-5; cdr3_aa: CASSLGSSGGEETQYF
v_call: TRBV2; j_call: TRBJ1-4; cdr3_aa: CASTYPGGRGEKLFF
v_call: TRBV4-1; j_call: TRBJ2-7; cdr3_aa: CASSQVRDSNYEQYF
v_call: TRBV4-2; j_call: TRBJ1-2; cdr3_aa: CASARQGTNYGYTF
v_call: TRBV5-4; j_call: TRBJ1-6; cdr3_aa: CAGSRGAGNSPLHF
v_call: TRBV5-1; j_call: TRBJ1-1; cdr3_aa: CASSLGPRTTEAFF
v_call: TRBV10-3; j_call: TRBJ1-2; cdr3_aa: CASSGGLNYGYTF
v_call: TRBV5-6; j_call: TRBJ2-7; cdr3_aa: CASSWTDSSYEQYF
v_call: TRBV28; j_call: TRBJ2-5; cdr3_aa: CASSSRAWTGETQYF
v_call: TRBV18; j_call: TRBJ2-1; cdr3_aa: CASSPPIIRGLWNEQFF
v_call: TRBV28; j_call: TRBJ1-2; cdr3_aa: CASNTGHRDSPNYGYTF
v_call: TRBV6-5; j_call: TRBJ1-5; cdr3_aa: CAISQGNNQPQHF
v_call: TRBV9; j_call: TRBJ1-6; cdr3_aa: CASSGGEKRGPIFSPLHF
v_call: TRBV9; j_call: TRBJ2-3; cdr3_aa: CASSPIARAESTDTQYF
v_call: TRBV2; j_call: TRBJ2-7; cdr3_aa: CASSAKSYEQYF
v_call: TRBV19; j_call: TRBJ1-1; cdr3_aa: CASSSTVNTEAFF
v_call: TRBV6-5; j_call: TRBJ1-1; cdr3_aa: CASRGGPNTEAFF
v_call: TRBV19; j_call: TRBJ1-3; cdr3_aa: CASSQGSSGNTIYF
v_call: TRBV7-6; j_call: TRBJ2-5; cdr3_aa: CASSLGTEETQYF
v_call: TRBV7-2; j_call: TRBJ2-3; cdr3_aa: CASSFWTGGTDTQYF
v_call: TRBV30; j_call: TRBJ2-3; cdr3_aa: CAWRVGVSGADTQYF
v_call: TRBV30; j_call: TRBJ1-2; cdr3_aa: CAWSLPGNYGYTF
v_call: TRBV6-5; j_call: TRBJ2-5; cdr3_aa: CASSYLGVTQETQYF
v_call: TRBV21-1; j_call: TRBJ2-5; cdr3_aa: CASSRGLRGAGETQYF
v_call: TRBV7-2; j_call: TRBJ2-3; cdr3_aa: CASSSVIGLAGGGTQYF
v_call: TRBV6-2/TRBV6-3; j_call: TRBJ2-7; cdr3_aa: CASSSGPTGFYEQYF